The 5 T cell receptor beta chains below come from one sample, sequenced in a study of T cell responses to AZD1222 COVID-19 vaccine. Some clones are missing from TCRdb's copy, which holds only in-frame ones; the method was immunoSEQ multiplex PCR. The data hold some 130,000 clones, with 86% observed a single time. The input for sequencing was peripheral blood, taken on day 0 of AZD1222 vaccination. The source is an adult in good health.

The rearrangement joins TRBV5-4 to TRBJ2-3; 8 bases fit TRBD2. This CDR3 is built from 17 residues. Germline loops: CDR1 SGHNT, CDR2 YYREEE (reference sequence). The V segment lost 6 bases and the J segment 2 bases; nucleotides outside the gene matches: 14. Here the CDR3 reads CASTPGGRGKNTDTQYF. CDR3 sequence (DNA): TGTGCCAGCACCCCGGGGGGGCGGGGGAAAAACACAGATACGCAGTATTTT.

The V gene is TRBV6-5, the J gene TRBJ2-2; D is uncertain. Germline V CDR1 and CDR2: MNHEY, SVGAGI. The CDR3 totals 13 residues. V was trimmed by 3 bases and J by 4 bases, leaving 6 bases between them. The CDR3 nucleotides read TGTGCCAGCAGTTATATTATCACCGGGGAGCTGTTTTTT. It yields the protein CASSYIITGELFF.

The rearrangement links TRBV29-1 to TRBJ2-7; 9 bases map to TRBD2. From germline, CDR1 is SQVTM and CDR2 ANQGSEA. Losses at the gene ends were 7 bases for V and 7 bases for J; bases not matched to a gene: 20. The CDR3 sequence is 16 residues long. CDR3 loop: CSAAGKAGGASQEQYF. The CDR3, as DNA: TGCAGCGCCGCTGGGAAAGCGGGGGGCGCGTCTCAAGAGCAGTACTTC.

Here the CDR3 DNA reads TGTGCCAGCAGCTTAGCGTTGTCCCTCAGCAATTCACCCCTCCACTTT. Its protein product is CASSLALSLSNSPLHF. V is TRBV7-2 and J is TRBJ1-6; D is ambiguous. The CDR3 spans 16 residues. Trimming shortened V by 0 bases and J by 7 bases, and 13 bases separated the two germline ends. Germline CDR1 SGHTA, CDR2 FQGNSA. Supplemented by reference TRBV7-2 and TRBJ1-6, the full variable domain reads GAGVSQSPSNKVTEKGKDVELRCDPISGHTALYWYRQSLGQGLEFLIYFQGNSAPDKSGLPSDRFSAERTGGSVSTLTIQRTQQEDSAVYLCASSLALSLSNSPLHFGNGTRLTVT.

Here the CDR3 DNA reads TGTGCCAGCAGCCTCGAACAGGGGAAAGAAGATACGCAGTATTTT. Its protein is CASSLEQGKEDTQYF. The chain uses TRBV2 and TRBJ2-3; 7 bases match TRBD1. J gave up 5 bases and V 6 bases, and 11 bases lay outside the gene matches. The CDR3 has 15 amino acids. The V gene's germline CDR1 is SNHLY and CDR2 FYNNEI.